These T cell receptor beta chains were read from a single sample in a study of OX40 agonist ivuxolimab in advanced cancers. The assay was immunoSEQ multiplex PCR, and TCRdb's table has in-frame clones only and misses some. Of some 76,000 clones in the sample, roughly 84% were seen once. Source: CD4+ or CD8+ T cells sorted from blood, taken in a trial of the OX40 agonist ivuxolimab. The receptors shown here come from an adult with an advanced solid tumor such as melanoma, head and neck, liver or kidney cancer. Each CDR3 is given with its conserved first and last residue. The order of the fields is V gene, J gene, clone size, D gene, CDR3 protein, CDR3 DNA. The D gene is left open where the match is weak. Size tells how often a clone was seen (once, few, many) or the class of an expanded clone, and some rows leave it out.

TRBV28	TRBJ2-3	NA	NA	CASSSNTDTQYF	TGTGCCAGCAGTTCTAACACAGATACGCAGTATTTT
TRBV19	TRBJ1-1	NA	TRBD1	CASSNMDRGLTEAFF	TGTGCCAGTAGTAATATGGACAGGGGTCTAACTGAAGCTTTCTTT
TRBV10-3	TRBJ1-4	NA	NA	CAISSGSTNEKLFF	TGTGCCATCAGTTCAGGGTCAACTAATGAAAAACTGTTTTTT
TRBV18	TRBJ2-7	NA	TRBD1	CASSRTGRPNYEQYF	TGTGCCAGCTCCCGGACAGGTCGGCCAAACTACGAGCAGTACTTC
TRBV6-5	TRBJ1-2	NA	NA	CASSPQAFYGYTF	TGTGCCAGCAGCCCACAGGCGTTCTATGGCTACACCTTC
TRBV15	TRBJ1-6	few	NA	CATSRAWGIRTPLHF	TGTGCCACCAGCAGAGCGTGGGGGATTCGGACACCCCTCCACTTT
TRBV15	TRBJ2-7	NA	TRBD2	CATSREASGASYEQYF	TGTGCCACCAGCAGAGAGGCTAGCGGGGCCTCCTACGAGCAGTACTTC
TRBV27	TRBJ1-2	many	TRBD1	CASSLKGGGYGYTF	TGTGCCAGCAGTTTAAAAGGGGGCGGCTATGGCTACACCTTC
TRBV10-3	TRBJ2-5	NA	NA	CAISEGQETQYF	TGTGCCATCAGTGAGGGGCAAGAGACCCAGTACTTC
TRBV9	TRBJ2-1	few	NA	CASSVAPLASDEQFF	TGTGCCAGCAGCGTAGCCCCACTAGCTTCGGATGAGCAGTTCTTC